Sequencing of this T cell receptor (beta chain) was carried out in a study of CD8 T cells in Susac syndrome. The CDR3 spans 16 residues. Germline V CDR1 and CDR2: ENHRY, SYGVKD. V shed 3 bases and J 0 bases; nucleotides not matched to a gene: 4. Random hexamers were used to reverse transcribe an amount of 0.5 to 1 ug RNA. TCRdb used MiXCR to reprocess the immunoSEQ multiplex PCR reads, holding one entry per CDR3 protein. The sample carries approximately 76,000 distinct CDR3 sequences, about 95% recorded once. CD8+ and CD4+ T cells circulating in blood were sequenced for TCR beta. This clonotype originated in a human donor with multiple sclerosis. The chain recombines TRBV10-3 with TRBJ2-1, with 8 bases matching TRBD1. Sequencing was performed on CD8+ T cells from PBMCs. CDR3 bases: TGTGCCATCAGTGACGGACAGGGCAGCTCCTACAATGAGCAGTTCTTC. It specifies CAISDGQGSSYNEQFF.